These 26 T cell receptor beta chains were sequenced from one sample in a study of beta chain features in type 1 diabetes. Study results and limitations: People with Type 1 diabetes carried modestly yet significantly shorter TCRB CDR3s in all four CD4+ subsets.

Every bit of the isolated RNA underwent reverse transcription, so sequencing read expressed TCRB transcripts. TCRdb keeps only in-frame clones here, not all; method: immunoSEQ multiplex PCR. The data contain some 350,000 clones, 13% of them seen just once; the ten biggest clones take up roughly 0.015%. Their cognate antigens are unknown. The sample was naive CD4+ T cells from blood. These receptors originate from a woman under 30 with type 1 diabetes.

In this sample, this clone turned up a few times. The CDR3 region has the DNA TGTGCCAGCAGCAGAATAGGACTAGAGATTGAGACCCAGTACTTC. Its translation is CASSRIGLEIETQYF. This chain uses TRBV5-4 with TRBJ2-5; TRBD2 matches at 7 bases. Germline-derived CDR1 and CDR2 are SGHNT and YYREEE (reference sequence). This CDR3 is 15 amino acids long. J gave up 5 bases and V 4 bases, and 11 bases lay outside the gene matches.

This clone was detected only a few times. The gene calls are TRBV19 and TRBJ2-1; 8 bases fit TRBD1. Germline V gene lookup returns CDR1 LNHDA and CDR2 SQIVND (reference sequence). Trimming cost V 6 bases and J 4 bases; bases outside gene matches: 8. CDR3 length equals 15 residues. The CDR3 loop reads CASSPDRGRYNEQFF. The CDR3 coding sequence is TGTGCCAGTAGCCCTGACAGGGGCCGTTACAATGAGCAGTTCTTC.

The chain recombines TRBV5-4 with TRBJ2-3; 10 bases align to TRBD2. The V segment lost 0 bases and the J segment 10 bases; nucleotides outside the gene matches: 8. This CDR3 is built from 15 residues. The germline gives CDR1 SGHNT, CDR2 YYREEE (reference sequence). CDR3 nucleotide sequence: TGTGCCAGCAGCTTGGGTCAGGGACTAGCGTCCGCGCAGTATTTT. Residues: CASSLGQGLASAQYF.

The rearrangement links TRBV9 to TRBJ2-7, with D possibly being TRBD1 (6 bases). Germline CDR1 SGDLS, CDR2 YYNGEE. The ends were cut back, 0 bases at V and 0 bases at J, with 10 bases in the middle. The CDR3 extends over 15 amino acids. CDR3 protein: CASSVEGHLSYEQYF. CDR3 DNA sequence: TGTGCCAGCAGCGTAGAGGGACACCTCTCCTACGAGCAGTACTTC.

This chain joins TRBV6-6 and TRBJ2-7, with a weak D call TRBD1 (6 bases). The CDR3 is 13 amino acids. The V end was cut by 2 bases, the J end by 7 bases, with 12 bases between. Germline CDR1 MNHNY, CDR2 SVGAGI (reference sequence). In nucleotides, the CDR3 is TGTGCCAGCAGTTACCAGCTAGGGGGAGAGCAGTACGTC. Protein sequence: CASSYQLGGEQYV.

This chain links TRBV7-2 with TRBJ2-2; D is perhaps TRBD2 (5 bases). Per the germline V gene, CDR1 is SGHTA and CDR2 is FQGNSA. This CDR3 spans 15 amino acids. Trimming stripped 8 bases from V and 3 bases from J, with 16 bases between. The CDR3 is CASGLRRRDTGELFF. The DNA of the CDR3 is TGTGCCAGCGGCCTACGTAGGCGGGACACCGGGGAGCTGTTTTTT. The variable domain in full, with the rest retrieved from reference TRBV7-2 and TRBJ2-2, is GAGVSQSPSNKVTEKGKDVELRCDPISGHTALYWYRQSLGQGLEFLIYFQGNSAPDKSGLPSDRFSAERTGGSVSTLTIQRTQQEDSAVYLCASGLRRRDTGELFFGEGSRLTVL.

This clone was picked up a small number of times. The CDR3 region is CASRSKETQYF. CDR3 nucleotides: TGTGCCAGCAGAAGCAAAGAGACCCAGTACTTC. The rearrangement uses TRBV6-5 and TRBJ2-5; D remains unclear. From germline, CDR1 is MNHEY and CDR2 SVGAGI. V shed 6 bases and J shed 3 bases, with 5 bases lying between them. This CDR3 is 11 amino acids long.

The V call is TRBV5-1, the J call TRBJ2-1; 11 nucleotides line up with TRBD2. Trimming cost V 4 bases and J 8 bases; bases outside gene matches: 11. CDR1 is SGHRS, CDR2 YFSETQ, per germline. This CDR3 contains 16 residues. CDR3 nucleotide sequence: TGCGCCAGCAGCAAGTTAGCGGGAGGGCCGGATTATGAGCAGTTCTTC. Translation gives CASSKLAGGPDYEQFF.

This clone was seen a few times. This rearrangement joins TRBV19 to TRBJ2-3; 7 bases agree with TRBD1. The V gene end was trimmed by 6 bases and the J gene end by 5 bases; junction bases not matched to a gene: 8. This CDR3 is 14 amino acids long. Germline assignment: CDR1 LNHDA and CDR2 SQIVND (reference sequence). CDR3 in amino acids: CASRPTGSEDTQYF. CDR3 nucleotide sequence: TGTGCCAGTAGACCGACAGGGTCCGAAGATACGCAGTATTTT.

In this sample, this clone turned up once. This rearrangement joins TRBV9 to TRBJ2-1; tentatively, D is TRBD1 (6 bases). The CDR3 totals 14 residues. V shed 4 bases and J shed 2 bases, with 10 bases lying between them. Germline V gene sequence: CDR1 SGDLS, CDR2 YYNGEE. CDR3 region: CASSPTGTYNEQFF. As DNA, the CDR3 is TGTGCCAGCAGCCCTACAGGGACCTACAATGAGCAGTTCTTC.

The chain links TRBV12-5 to TRBJ1-5; D unclear. CDR3 length: 15 residues. Between the trimmed V and J ends, which lost 2 bases and 7 bases, there was a span of 15 bases. From germline, CDR1 is LGHNT and CDR2 FRNRAP. The chain's CDR3 is CASGLISQAGQPQHF. The CDR3 DNA follows: TGTGCTAGTGGTTTGATCTCCCAAGCGGGACAGCCCCAGCATTTT.

Only a few counts were recorded for this clone. CDR3 bases: TGTGCCAGCAGCTTGAGCTCAGAGACCCAGTACTTC. This translates into CASSLSSETQYF. This sequence joins TRBV5-6 and TRBJ2-5; D is unresolved. Germline CDR1 and CDR2: SGHDT and YYEEEE. Trimming pared 1 base from V and 4 bases from J, leaving 5 bases between. The CDR3 is 12 residues long. The variable domain in full, with the rest retrieved from reference TRBV5-6 and TRBJ2-5, is DAGVTQSPTHLIKTRGQQVTLRCSPKSGHDTVSWYQQALGQGPQFIFQYYEEEERQRGNFPDRFSGHQFPNYSSELNVNALLLGDSALYLCASSLSSETQYFGPGTRLLVL.

This clone was observed a handful of times. The rearrangement links TRBV7-2 to TRBJ1-2; a weak D match, TRBD1 (5 bases). Germline V gives CDR1 SGHTA, CDR2 FQGNSA. The CDR3 spans 14 residues. Trimming cost V 5 bases and J 4 bases, with 14 bases left between them. The CDR3 is CASSPDSGSYGYTF. The CDR3 coding sequence is TGTGCCAGCAGCCCCGACAGCGGGAGCTATGGCTACACCTTC. The full variable domain, with the rest looked up from reference TRBV7-2 and TRBJ1-2, is GAGVSQSPSNKVTEKGKDVELRCDPISGHTALYWYRQSLGQGLEFLIYFQGNSAPDKSGLPSDRFSAERTGGSVSTLTIQRTQQEDSAVYLCASSPDSGSYGYTFGSGTRLTVV.

In this sample, this clone turned up a few times. The gene calls are TRBV10-3 and TRBJ2-1, with 10 bases lining up with TRBD2. There are 19 residues in the CDR3. CDR1 is ENHRY and CDR2 is SYGVKD in the germline V gene. Unmatched junction bases numbered 18, after V lost 2 bases and J lost 8 bases. CDR3 in DNA: TGTGCCATCAGTGAGACCAACCCAGGACTAGCGGAGCCGGGGGATGAGCAGTTCTTC. Its protein is CAISETNPGLAEPGDEQFF.

This clone was detected a few times. The chain has TRBV28 and TRBJ2-1; 7 bases agree with TRBD1. The CDR3 sequence is 13 residues long. CDR1 is MDHEN and CDR2 is SYDVKM in the germline V gene. V trimming: 6 bases; J trimming: 9 bases; junction bases outside the gene matches: 8. CDR3 in amino acids: CASRPGQFAEQFF. CDR3 coding DNA: TGTGCCAGCAGGCCGGGACAGTTCGCTGAGCAGTTCTTC.

In this sample, this clone turned up a few times. V gene TRBV6-1 combines with J gene TRBJ2-7; 7 bases agree with TRBD1. The CDR3 has 13 residues. Trimming at V came to 7 bases and at J to 2 bases, leaving 5 bases not matched to a gene. Germline CDR1 reads MNHNS; CDR2 reads SASEGT. The chain's CDR3 is CASTPTGTYEQYV. The CDR3 coding sequence is TGTGCCAGCACCCCGACAGGGACCTACGAGCAGTACGTC.

This clone has only a few counts. The V and J genes are TRBV27 and TRBJ2-1; the match to TRBD2 covers 14 bases. J lost 7 bases, V lost 2 bases, and 10 bases had no gene match. There are 18 residues in the CDR3. The germline V gene encodes CDR1 MNHEY and CDR2 SMNVEV (reference sequence). The CDR3 region has the DNA TGTGCCAGCAGTTTAAGGGGGACTAGCGGGAGAGGAGGGAATGAGCAGTTCTTC. Its translation is CASSLRGTSGRGGNEQFF.

This clone was counted between two and nine times. V and J are TRBV7-9 and TRBJ2-3, with 11 bases identical to TRBD2. This CDR3 is 15 amino acids long. Trimming removed 5 bases from V and 5 bases from J; junction bases left unmatched: 6. The germline gives CDR1 SEHNR, CDR2 FQNEAQ (reference sequence). The CDR3 region has the DNA TGTGCCAGCAGCCGCGTAGCGGGAGGGGTAGATACGCAGTATTTT. It yields the protein CASSRVAGGVDTQYF.

This chain joins TRBV7-9 and TRBJ2-5; 7 positions agree with TRBD1. Trimming removed 5 bases from V and 0 bases from J; junction bases left unmatched: 3. This CDR3 region has 14 residues. Germline V gene data show CDR1 as SEHNR and CDR2 as FQNEAQ (reference sequence). CDR3 residues: CASSPGTDQETQYF. The DNA for the CDR3 is TGTGCCAGCAGCCCCGGGACAGACCAAGAGACCCAGTACTTC.

The chain uses TRBV2 and TRBJ1-1, with 8 bases lining up with TRBD1. CDR3 size: 15 residues. CDR1 is SNHLY, CDR2 FYNNEI, per germline. J lost 5 bases, V lost 1 base, and 6 bases had no gene match. The CDR3 reads CASSEGIRGPTEAFF. The CDR3 DNA follows: TGTGCCAGCAGTGAAGGTATCAGGGGGCCGACTGAAGCTTTCTTT.

The chain combines TRBV6-5 with TRBJ1-2; the D gene is possibly TRBD1 (6 bases). Germline values: CDR1 MNHEY, CDR2 SVGAGI. The CDR3 has 13 amino acids. V gave up 11 bases and J gave up 7 bases, with 20 bases separating them. CDR3 amino acids: CAAGQSYLRGYTF. The CDR3, as DNA: TGTGCCGCTGGACAGAGCTATCTACGTGGCTACACCTTC.

This clone was detected a few times. This chain connects TRBV5-6 to TRBJ2-5; 7 bases agree with TRBD1. After removal of 1 base from V and 5 bases from J, the junction contained 8 bases not matched to a gene. There are 15 residues in the CDR3. Per the germline V gene, CDR1 is SGHDT and CDR2 is YYEEEE. This CDR3 reads CASSLKTGMLETQYF. CDR3 coding DNA: TGTGCCAGCAGCTTGAAGACAGGGATGTTGGAGACCCAGTACTTC.

The sample holds a few counts of this clone. V usage is TRBV30 and J usage is TRBJ1-1; a weak D match, TRBD1 (5 bases). This CDR3 has 13 residues. V shed 1 base and J shed 1 base, with 7 bases lying between them. Germline values: CDR1 GTSNPN, CDR2 SVGIG (reference sequence). The CDR3 sequence is CAWSGGRNTEAFF. Here the CDR3 DNA reads TGTGCCTGGAGTGGGGGCCGGAACACTGAAGCTTTCTTT. The whole variable domain, remainder taken from reference TRBV30 and TRBJ1-1, is SQTIHQWPATLVQPVGSPLSLECTVEGTSNPNLYWYRQAAGRGLQLLFYSVGIGQISSEVPQNLSASRPQDRQFILSSKKLLLSDSGFYLCAWSGGRNTEAFFGQGTRLTVV.

This clone was seen a handful of times. The V call is TRBV30, the J call TRBJ2-5, with a tentative D call TRBD2 (7 bases). This CDR3 has 16 amino acids. CDR1 is GTSNPN, CDR2 SVGIG, per germline (reference sequence). Deletions cut 3 bases from V and 4 bases from J, with 21 bases between. CDR3: CAWRPKPRGRRETQYF. CDR3 DNA: TGTGCCTGGAGGCCTAAACCGCGGGGGCGACGAGAGACCCAGTACTTC. The full variable domain, its missing parts supplied by reference TRBV30 and TRBJ2-5, is SQTIHQWPATLVQPVGSPLSLECTVEGTSNPNLYWYRQAAGRGLQLLFYSVGIGQISSEVPQNLSASRPQDRQFILSSKKLLLSDSGFYLCAWRPKPRGRRETQYFGPGTRLLVL.

A few counts support this clone. The V gene is TRBV9, the J gene TRBJ1-2; 7 bases align to TRBD1. Germline lookup yields CDR1 SGDLS and CDR2 YYNGEE. The CDR3 consists of 14 residues. V was pared by 0 bases and J by 6 bases, with 5 bases of the junction left unmatched. CDR3 nucleotide sequence: TGTGCCAGCAGCGTAGAGGCAGGGGGGAATGGCTACACCTTC. Encoded protein: CASSVEAGGNGYTF.

The J gene is TRBJ2-7, the V gene TRBV14; TRBD2 is a possible D gene (6 bases). This CDR3 has 12 residues. V lost 5 bases, J lost 7 bases, and 12 bases lay in between. CDR1 SGHDN and CDR2 FVKESK come from the germline V gene. CDR3 amino acids: CASSFGRGEQYV. The DNA of the CDR3 is TGTGCCAGCAGCTTCGGACGGGGGGAGCAGTACGTC.